This T cell receptor beta chain was obtained from a study of human T cells and chemical hapten exposure. Overall study: TCR yields differed between samples (mainly from small differences in pooled library volume). Study results and limitations: Versus controls, expanded TCRs had significantly more large CDR3 similarity clusters.

Each CDR3 protein is one row after TCRdb ran MiXCR on the RACE reads. The sample shows about 90,000 distinct CDR3 sequences, under 13% of them seen only once. Germline lookup yields CDR1 DFQATT and CDR2 SNEGSKA (reference sequence). CDR3 length: 17 residues. Time point noted: patch test 3, about 24 weeks after DPC sensitization. Sample treatment: therapeutic diphenylcyclopropenone sensitization with weekly scalp DPC. This clonotype occurred many times. Antigen specificity is unknown. The sequencing used whole blood, collected in connection with sensitization to the hapten diphenylcyclopropenone (DPC). The sequence came from a woman in her thirties with alopecia areata. Some clones in this sample may be carry-over from other donors' samples. This chain links TRBV20-1 with TRBJ2-5; D gene uncertain. The CDR3 sequence: CRVADRDFQVFQETQYF. The CDR3 DNA is TGCAGGGTAGCCGACCGAGATTTCCAGGTGTTCCAAGAGACCCAGTACTTC.